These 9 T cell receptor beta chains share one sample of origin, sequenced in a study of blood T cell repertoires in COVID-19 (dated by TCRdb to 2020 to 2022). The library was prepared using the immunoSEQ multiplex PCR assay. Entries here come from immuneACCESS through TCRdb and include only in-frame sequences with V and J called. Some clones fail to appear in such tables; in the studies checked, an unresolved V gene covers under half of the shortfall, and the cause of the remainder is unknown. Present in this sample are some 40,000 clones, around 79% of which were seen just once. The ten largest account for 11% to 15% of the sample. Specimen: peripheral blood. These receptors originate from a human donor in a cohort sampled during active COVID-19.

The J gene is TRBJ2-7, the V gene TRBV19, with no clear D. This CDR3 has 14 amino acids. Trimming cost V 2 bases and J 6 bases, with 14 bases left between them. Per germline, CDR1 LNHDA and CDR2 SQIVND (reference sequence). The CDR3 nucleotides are TGTGCCAGTAGTATAACCACGGCGTGGAGCGAGCAGTACTTC. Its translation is CASSITTAWSEQYF.

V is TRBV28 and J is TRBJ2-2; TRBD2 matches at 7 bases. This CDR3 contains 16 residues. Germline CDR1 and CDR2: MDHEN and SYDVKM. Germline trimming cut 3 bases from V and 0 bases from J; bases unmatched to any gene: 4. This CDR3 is CASSFNLAANTGELFF. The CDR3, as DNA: TGTGCCAGCAGTTTTAATCTAGCGGCGAACACCGGGGAGCTGTTTTTT. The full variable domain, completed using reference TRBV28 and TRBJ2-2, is DVKVTQSSRYLVKRTGEKVFLECVQDMDHENMFWYRQDPGLGLRLIYFSYDVKMKEKGDIPEGYSVSREKKERFSLILESASTNQTSMYLCASSFNLAANTGELFFGEGSRLTVL.

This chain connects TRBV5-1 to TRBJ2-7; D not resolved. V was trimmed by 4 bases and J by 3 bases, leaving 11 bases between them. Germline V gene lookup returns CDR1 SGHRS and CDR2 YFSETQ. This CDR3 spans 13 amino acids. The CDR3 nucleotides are TGCGCCAGCAGCGTCAGTCCGGGCTACGAGCAGTACTTC. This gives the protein CASSVSPGYEQYF. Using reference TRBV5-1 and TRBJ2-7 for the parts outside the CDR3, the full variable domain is KAGVTQTPRYLIKTRGQQVTLSCSPISGHRSVSWYQQTPGQGLQFLFEYFSETQRNKGNFPGRFSGRQFSNSRSEMNVSTLELGDSALYLCASSVSPGYEQYFGPGTRLTVT.

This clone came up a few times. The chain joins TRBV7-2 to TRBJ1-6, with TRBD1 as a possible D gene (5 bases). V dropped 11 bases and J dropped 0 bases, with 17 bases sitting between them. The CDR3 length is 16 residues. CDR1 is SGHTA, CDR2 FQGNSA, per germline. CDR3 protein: CAVDGGYSSYNSPLHF. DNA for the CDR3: TGTGCCGTGGACGGGGGATATAGCTCCTATAATTCACCCCTCCACTTT.

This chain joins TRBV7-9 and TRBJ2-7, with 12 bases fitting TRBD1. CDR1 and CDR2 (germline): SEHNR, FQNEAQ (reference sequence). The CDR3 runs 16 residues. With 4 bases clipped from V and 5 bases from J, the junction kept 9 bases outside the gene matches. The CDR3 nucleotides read TGTGCCAGCAGCTCGTACCGCGGGACAGGGGGCGACGAGCAGTACTTC. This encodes CASSSYRGTGGDEQYF.

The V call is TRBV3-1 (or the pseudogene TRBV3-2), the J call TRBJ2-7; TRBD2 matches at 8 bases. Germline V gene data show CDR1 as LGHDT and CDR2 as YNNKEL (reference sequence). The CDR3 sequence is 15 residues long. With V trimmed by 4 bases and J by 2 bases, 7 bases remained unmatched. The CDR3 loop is CASSLSVAGTYEQYF. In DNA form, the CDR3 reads TGTGCCAGCAGCCTCAGCGTAGCGGGGACCTACGAGCAGTACTTC.

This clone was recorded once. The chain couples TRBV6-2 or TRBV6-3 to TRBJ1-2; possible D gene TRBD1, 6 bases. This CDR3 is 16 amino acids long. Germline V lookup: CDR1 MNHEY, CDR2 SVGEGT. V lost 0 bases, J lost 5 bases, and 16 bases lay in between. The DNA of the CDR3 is TGTGCCAGCAGTTACTCCTCGAGGGGAAGGGGGTATGGCTACACCTTC. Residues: CASSYSSRGRGYGYTF.

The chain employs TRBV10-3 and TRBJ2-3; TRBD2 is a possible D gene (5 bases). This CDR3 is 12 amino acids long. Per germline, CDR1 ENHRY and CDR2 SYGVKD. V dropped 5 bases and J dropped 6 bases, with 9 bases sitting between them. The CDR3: CAISRGRDTQYF. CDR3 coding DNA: TGTGCCATCAGTAGAGGGCGGGATACGCAGTATTTT.

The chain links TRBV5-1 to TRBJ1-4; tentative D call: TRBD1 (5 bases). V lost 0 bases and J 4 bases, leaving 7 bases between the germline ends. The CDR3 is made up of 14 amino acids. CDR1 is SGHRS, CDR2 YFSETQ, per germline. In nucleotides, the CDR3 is TGCGCCAGCAGCTTGGGACAGAATAATGAAAAACTGTTTTTT. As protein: CASSLGQNNEKLFF. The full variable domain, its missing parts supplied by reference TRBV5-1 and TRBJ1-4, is KAGVTQTPRYLIKTRGQQVTLSCSPISGHRSVSWYQQTPGQGLQFLFEYFSETQRNKGNFPGRFSGRQFSNSRSEMNVSTLELGDSALYLCASSLGQNNEKLFFGSGTQLSVL.